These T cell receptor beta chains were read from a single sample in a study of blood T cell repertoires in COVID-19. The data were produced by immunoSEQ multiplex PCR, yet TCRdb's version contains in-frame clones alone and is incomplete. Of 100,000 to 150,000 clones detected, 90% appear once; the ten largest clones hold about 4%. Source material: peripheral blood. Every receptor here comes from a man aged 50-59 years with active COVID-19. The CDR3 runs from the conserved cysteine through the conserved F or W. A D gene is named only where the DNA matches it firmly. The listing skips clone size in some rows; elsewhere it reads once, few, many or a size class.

CDR3nt: TGTGCCAGCTCAACAAGGACAGGGGGGATGGCTGAAGCTTTCTTT; CDR3aa: CASSTRTGGMAEAFF; abundance: -; d_gene: TRBD1; v_gene: TRBV18; j_gene: TRBJ1-1
CDR3nt: TGTGCCAGCAGTTACTCGCACGGGGTCTCTGGAAACACCATATATTTT; CDR3aa: CASSYSHGVSGNTIYF; abundance: -; d_gene: -; v_gene: TRBV6-5; j_gene: TRBJ1-3
CDR3nt: TGTGCCAGCAGCTTAGGGGTCAGGGGATTGACACCCCTCCACTTT; CDR3aa: CASSLGVRGLTPLHF; abundance: -; d_gene: -; v_gene: TRBV11-2; j_gene: TRBJ1-6
CDR3nt: TGTGCCAGCAGCTTAGGCCCCTCCGGGGCAGGGGGCAATTCACCCCTCCACTTT; CDR3aa: CASSLGPSGAGGNSPLHF; abundance: few; d_gene: TRBD1; v_gene: TRBV11-2; j_gene: TRBJ1-6
CDR3nt: TGTGCCAGCAGTTACTCGGAACAGGGATATCAGCCCCAGCATTTT; CDR3aa: CASSYSEQGYQPQHF; abundance: -; d_gene: -; v_gene: TRBV6-2/TRBV6-3; j_gene: TRBJ1-5
CDR3nt: TGTGCCAGCAGTGCCTGGGGCCCTAAGAGTACAGATACGCAGTATTTT; CDR3aa: CASSAWGPKSTDTQYF; abundance: -; d_gene: -; v_gene: TRBV6-4; j_gene: TRBJ2-3
CDR3nt: TGTGCCAGCAGCTCGGGGAGGGTCCGGCAGTTCTTC; CDR3aa: CASSSGRVRQFF; abundance: -; d_gene: TRBD2; v_gene: TRBV3-1/TRBV3-2; j_gene: TRBJ2-1
CDR3nt: TGTGCCAGCAGAGGGATTGCGGGCACCGGGGAGCTGTTTTTT; CDR3aa: CASRGIAGTGELFF; abundance: once; d_gene: -; v_gene: TRBV6-5; j_gene: TRBJ2-2
CDR3nt: TGTGCCAGCAGCGTACTAGCGGACTCCTACAATGAGCAGTTCTTC; CDR3aa: CASSVLADSYNEQFF; abundance: -; d_gene: TRBD2; v_gene: TRBV9; j_gene: TRBJ2-1
CDR3nt: TGTGCCAGCAGGAGTGACAGGGGGCCAGAGACCCAGTACTTC; CDR3aa: CASRSDRGPETQYF; abundance: -; d_gene: TRBD1; v_gene: TRBV3-1/TRBV3-2; j_gene: TRBJ2-5
CDR3nt: TGCGCCAGCAGCCATCCACCAGGGGTCGGGGATACGCAGTATTTT; CDR3aa: CASSHPPGVGDTQYF; abundance: -; d_gene: -; v_gene: TRBV4-1; j_gene: TRBJ2-3
CDR3nt: TGTGCCAGCAGCGGGTGGGGACAGATTGAAGCTTTCTTT; CDR3aa: CASSGWGQIEAFF; abundance: -; d_gene: TRBD1; v_gene: TRBV3-1/TRBV3-2; j_gene: TRBJ1-1
CDR3nt: TGCGCCAGCAGCCTTGGACAGGGCCCCGGGGAGCTGTTTTTT; CDR3aa: CASSLGQGPGELFF; abundance: -; d_gene: TRBD1; v_gene: TRBV4-1; j_gene: TRBJ2-2
CDR3nt: TGTGCCAGCAGCCAAATACAGGGGGGCGGCTACACCTTC; CDR3aa: CASSQIQGGGYTF; abundance: -; d_gene: TRBD1; v_gene: TRBV5-4; j_gene: TRBJ1-2
CDR3nt: TGTGCCAGCAGCCAAGGTGCCGGCGGGAGTCTGGAGACCCAGTACTTC; CDR3aa: CASSQGAGGSLETQYF; abundance: -; d_gene: TRBD2; v_gene: TRBV3-1/TRBV3-2; j_gene: TRBJ2-5